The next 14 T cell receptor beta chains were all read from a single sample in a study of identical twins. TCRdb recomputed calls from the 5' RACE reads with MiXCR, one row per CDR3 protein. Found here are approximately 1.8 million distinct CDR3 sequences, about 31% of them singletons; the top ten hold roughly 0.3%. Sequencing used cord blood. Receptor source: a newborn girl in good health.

CDR3 in DNA: TGTGCCAGCAGTGAAAGGGCAGTCAGCTCCTACGAGCAGTACTTC. It encodes CASSERAVSSYEQYF. The chain couples TRBV2 to TRBJ2-7; D remains ambiguous. The ends were cut back, 2 bases at V and 0 bases at J, with 11 bases in the middle. Germline V gene data show CDR1 as SNHLY and CDR2 as FYNNEI. There are 15 residues in the CDR3.

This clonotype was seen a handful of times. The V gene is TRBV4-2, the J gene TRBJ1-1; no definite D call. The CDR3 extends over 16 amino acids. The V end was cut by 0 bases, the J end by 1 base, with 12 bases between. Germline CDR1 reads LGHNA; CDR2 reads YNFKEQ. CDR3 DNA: TGTGCCAGCAGCCAAGATACCTGGCGGCCGAACACTGAAGCTTTCTTT. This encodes CASSQDTWRPNTEAFF.

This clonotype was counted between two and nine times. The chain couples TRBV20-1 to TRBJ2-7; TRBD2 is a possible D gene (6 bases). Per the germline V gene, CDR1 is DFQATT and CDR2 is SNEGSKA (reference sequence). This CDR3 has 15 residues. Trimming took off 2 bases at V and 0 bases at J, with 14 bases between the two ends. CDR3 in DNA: TGCAGTGCTAGAACCGCGGGGCGAAGCTCCTACGAGCAGTACTTC. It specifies CSARTAGRSSYEQYF.

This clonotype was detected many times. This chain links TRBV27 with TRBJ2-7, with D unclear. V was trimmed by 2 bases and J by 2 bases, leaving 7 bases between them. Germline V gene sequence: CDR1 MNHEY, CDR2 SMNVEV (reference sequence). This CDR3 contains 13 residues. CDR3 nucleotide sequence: TGTGCCAGCAGTTTACGACATCCCTACGAGCAGTACTTC. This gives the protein CASSLRHPYEQYF.

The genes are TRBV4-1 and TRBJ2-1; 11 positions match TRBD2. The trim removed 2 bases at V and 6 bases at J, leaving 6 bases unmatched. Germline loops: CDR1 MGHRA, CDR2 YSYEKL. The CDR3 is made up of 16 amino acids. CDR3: CASSQPTSGSLNEQFF. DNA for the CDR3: TGCGCCAGCAGCCAACCTACTAGCGGGAGTCTCAATGAGCAGTTCTTC.

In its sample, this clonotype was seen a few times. CDR3: CASNQAGSNEKLFF. Here the CDR3 DNA reads TGTGCCAGCAACCAGGCAGGGAGTAATGAAAAACTGTTTTTT. The chain joins TRBV28 to TRBJ1-4, with a tentative D call TRBD1 (5 bases). The CDR3 totals 14 residues. The germline V gene has CDR1 MDHEN and CDR2 SYDVKM. V gave up 7 bases and J gave up 4 bases, with 13 bases separating them.

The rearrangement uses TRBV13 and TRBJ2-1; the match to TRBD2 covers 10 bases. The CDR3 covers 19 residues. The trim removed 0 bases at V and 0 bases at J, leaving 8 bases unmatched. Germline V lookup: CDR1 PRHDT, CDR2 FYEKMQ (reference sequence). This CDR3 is CASSLGLGPSGGSYNEQFF. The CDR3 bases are TGTGCCAGCAGCTTAGGGCTCGGCCCTAGCGGGGGCTCCTACAATGAGCAGTTCTTC.

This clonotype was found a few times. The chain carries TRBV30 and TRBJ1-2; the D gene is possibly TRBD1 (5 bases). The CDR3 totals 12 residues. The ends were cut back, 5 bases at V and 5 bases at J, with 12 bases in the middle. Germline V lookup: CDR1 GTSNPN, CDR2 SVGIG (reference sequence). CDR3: CAWSRGGYGYTF. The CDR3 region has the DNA TGTGCCTGGTCCCGGGGGGGTTATGGCTACACCTTC.

This CDR3 reads CASSPRSLSYTF. The CDR3 bases are TGTGCCAGCAGCCCACGGTCCTTAAGCTACACCTTC. V gene TRBV7-9 combines with J gene TRBJ1-2; D is ambiguous. Germline V lookup: CDR1 SEHNR, CDR2 FQNEAQ (reference sequence). With 5 bases removed from V and 9 bases from J, the gap between germline ends came to 13 bases. The CDR3 extends over 12 amino acids. Full variable domain (outside the CDR3, taken from reference TRBV7-9 and TRBJ1-2): DTGVSQNPRHKITKRGQNVTFRCDPISEHNRLYWYRQTLGQGPEFLTYFQNEAQLEKSRLLSDRFSAERPKGSFSTLEIQRTEQGDSAMYLCASSPRSLSYTFGSGTRLTVV.

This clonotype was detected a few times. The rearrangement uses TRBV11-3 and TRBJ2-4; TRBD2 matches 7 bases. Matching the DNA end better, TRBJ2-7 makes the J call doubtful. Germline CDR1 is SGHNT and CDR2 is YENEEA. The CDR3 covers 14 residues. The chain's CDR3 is CASSLAGGSDEQYF. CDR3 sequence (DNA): TGTGCCAGCAGCTTAGCGGGAGGTTCGGACGAGCAGTACTTC.

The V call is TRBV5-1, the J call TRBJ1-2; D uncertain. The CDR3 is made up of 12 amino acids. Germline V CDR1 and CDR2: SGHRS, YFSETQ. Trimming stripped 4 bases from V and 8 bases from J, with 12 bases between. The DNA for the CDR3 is TGCGCCAGCAGCGTTTTTCGGAGGGGCTACACCTTC. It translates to CASSVFRRGYTF.

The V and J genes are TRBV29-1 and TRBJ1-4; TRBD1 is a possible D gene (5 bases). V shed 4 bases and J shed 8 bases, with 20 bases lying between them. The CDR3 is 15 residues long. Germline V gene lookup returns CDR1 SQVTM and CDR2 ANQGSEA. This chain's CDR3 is CSVVLGGKKGEKLFF. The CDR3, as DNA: TGCAGCGTTGTGTTGGGGGGTAAAAAGGGGGAAAAACTGTTTTTT. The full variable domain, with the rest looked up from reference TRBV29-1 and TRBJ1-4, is SAVISQKPSRDICQRGTSLTIQCQVDSQVTMMFWYRQQPGQSLTLIATANQGSEATYESGFVIDKFPISRPNLTFSTLTVSNMSPEDSSIYLCSVVLGGKKGEKLFFGSGTQLSVL.

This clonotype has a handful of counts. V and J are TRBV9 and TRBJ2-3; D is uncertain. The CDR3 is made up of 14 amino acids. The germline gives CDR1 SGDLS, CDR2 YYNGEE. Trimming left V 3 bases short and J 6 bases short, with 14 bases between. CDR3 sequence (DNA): TGTGCCAGCAGCGCACCTCGAGGTGCGGATACGCAGTATTTT. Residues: CASSAPRGADTQYF.

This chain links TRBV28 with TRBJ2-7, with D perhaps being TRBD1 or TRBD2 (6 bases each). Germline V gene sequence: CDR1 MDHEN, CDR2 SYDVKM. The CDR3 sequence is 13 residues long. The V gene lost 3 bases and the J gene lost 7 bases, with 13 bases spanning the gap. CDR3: CASSFWRDNEQYF. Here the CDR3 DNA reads TGTGCCAGCAGTTTCTGGAGGGACAATGAGCAGTACTTC.